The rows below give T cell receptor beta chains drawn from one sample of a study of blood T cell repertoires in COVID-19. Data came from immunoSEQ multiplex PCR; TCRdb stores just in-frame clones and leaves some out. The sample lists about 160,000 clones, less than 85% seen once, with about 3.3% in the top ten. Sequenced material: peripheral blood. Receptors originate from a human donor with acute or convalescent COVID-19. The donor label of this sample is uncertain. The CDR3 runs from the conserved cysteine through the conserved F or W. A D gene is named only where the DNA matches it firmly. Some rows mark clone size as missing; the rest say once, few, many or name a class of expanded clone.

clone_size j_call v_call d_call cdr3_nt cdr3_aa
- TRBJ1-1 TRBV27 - TGTGCCAGCAGTAACGGCTACGGGGGGCGCACTGAAGCTTTCTTT CASSNGYGGRTEAFF
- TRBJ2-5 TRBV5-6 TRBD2 TGTGCCAGCAGCCTTTATAGCGGGGGGGCAGTAAAGACCCAGTACTTC CASSLYSGGAVKTQYF
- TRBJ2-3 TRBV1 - TGCACCAGCAGCCAAGATGGCGGGGGGGCGATTGGAGATACGCAGTATTTT CTSSQDGGGAIGDTQYF
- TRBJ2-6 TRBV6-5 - TGTGCCAGCACGCGGGGCCCCTCTGGGGCCAACGTCCTGACTTTC CASTRGPSGANVLTF
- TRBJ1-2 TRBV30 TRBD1 TGTGCCTGGAGTGCCGACAGGGGATATGGCTACACCTTC CAWSADRGYGYTF
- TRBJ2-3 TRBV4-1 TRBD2 TGCGCCAGCAGCCAAGGGGAACTAGCGGGGGGGTTCCATACGCAGTATTTT CASSQGELAGGFHTQYF
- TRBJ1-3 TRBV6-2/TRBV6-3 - TGTGCCAGCAGCCACGGGGGGAAGAGCTCTGGAAACACCATATATTTT CASSHGGKSSGNTIYF
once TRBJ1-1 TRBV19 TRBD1 TGTGCCAGTAGTATACCTTGGACAGGGAGGCGGACTCGCACTGAAGCTTTCTTT CASSIPWTGRRTRTEAFF
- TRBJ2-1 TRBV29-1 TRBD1 TGCAGCGCTCGGACAGGGCCCGCCAATGAGCAGTTCTTC CSARTGPANEQFF
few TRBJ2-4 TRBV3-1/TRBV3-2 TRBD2 TGTGCCAGCAGCCAAGAAAGTTGGCTAGCGGGGGGGCCGGCCAAAAACATTCAGTACTTC CASSQESWLAGGPAKNIQYF
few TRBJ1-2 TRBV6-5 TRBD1 TGTGCCAGCGGGCTAGACAGGGCCCCATATGGCTACACCTTC CASGLDRAPYGYTF
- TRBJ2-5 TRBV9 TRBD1 TGTGCCAGCAGCGCGAGGGTGACAGGGGTGGGGGAGACCCAGTACTTC CASSARVTGVGETQYF
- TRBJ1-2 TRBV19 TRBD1 TGTGCCAGTAGTCCCCTGGGACAGCTAGACTATGGCTACACCTTC CASSPLGQLDYGYTF
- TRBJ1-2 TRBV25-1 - TGTGCCAGCAGTGAGGGGGGATTGGCGACGAGCTATGGCTACACCTTC CASSEGGLATSYGYTF
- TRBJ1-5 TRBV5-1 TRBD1 TGCGCCAGCAGCTTACAGGGGGGCAATCAGCCCCAGCATTTT CASSLQGGNQPQHF
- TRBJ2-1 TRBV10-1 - TGCGCCAGCAGTGAGGATGAGGCGGGCCTGGTCTCCTACAATGAGCAGTTCTTC CASSEDEAGLVSYNEQFF
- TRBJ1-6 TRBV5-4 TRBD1 TGTGCCAGCAGCTTGGGAGGACAGGGTTTGGGGGATTCACCCCTCCACTTT CASSLGGQGLGDSPLHF
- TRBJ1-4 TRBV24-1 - TGTGCCACCAGTGACCCGGGACAACGAAAACTGTTTTTT CATSDPGQRKLFF
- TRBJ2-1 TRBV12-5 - TGTGCTAGTGGTTCCGGGTCACACAATGAGCAGTTCTTC CASGSGSHNEQFF
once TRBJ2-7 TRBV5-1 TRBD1 TGCGCCAGCAGCCAACAGGGGGAGTCATCCTACGAGCAGTACTTC CASSQQGESSYEQYF
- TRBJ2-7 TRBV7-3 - TGTGCCAGCAGCTTAAGGGGGGGCGGCAACGAGCAGTACTTC CASSLRGGGNEQYF
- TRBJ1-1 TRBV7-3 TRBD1 TGTGCCAGCAGCTTAACGGGGACAGCAATGAACACTGAAGCTTTCTTT CASSLTGTAMNTEAFF
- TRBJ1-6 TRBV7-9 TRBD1 TGTGCCCTCGAGAAGACAGGGGGCCGAAATTCACCCCTCCACTTT CALEKTGGRNSPLHF